These 27 T cell receptor beta chains were all obtained from the same sample, sequenced in a study of blood T cell repertoires in COVID-19. The protocol was immunoSEQ multiplex PCR, while the TCRdb copy is restricted to in-frame clones and leaves out a portion. Here the sample spans around 250,000 clones, around 86% being singletons. Sequenced sample: peripheral blood. Every receptor here comes from a woman in her 70s with active or convalescent COVID-19.

This clone was seen only a few times. The V and J genes are TRBV9 and TRBJ2-2; 7 bases are a match to TRBD1. This CDR3 region has 15 residues. The ends lost 0 bases at V and 4 bases at J; junction bases unmatched: 3. The V gene's germline CDR1 is SGDLS and CDR2 YYNGEE. The CDR3 region is CASSVAGQPTGELFF. The CDR3 region has the DNA TGTGCCAGCAGCGTAGCGGGACAGCCCACCGGGGAGCTGTTTTTT.

The chain is built from TRBV7-8 and TRBJ2-2; a possible D gene is TRBD1 (6 bases). Germline CDR1 and CDR2: SGHVS and FQNEAQ. This CDR3 comprises 14 residues. V was pared by 1 base and J by 7 bases, with 10 bases between. Written as DNA, the CDR3 is TGTGCCAGCAGCTTAGTACAGGGAAACGGGGAGCTGTTTTTT. This gives the protein CASSLVQGNGELFF. The variable domain in full, completed from reference TRBV7-8 and TRBJ2-2, reads GAGVSQSPRYKVAKRGQDVALRCDPISGHVSLFWYQQALGQGPEFLTYFQNEAQLDKSGLPSDRFFAERPEGSVSTLKIQRTQQEDSAVYLCASSLVQGNGELFFGEGSRLTVL.

The rearrangement joins TRBV18 to TRBJ2-3, with TRBD2 identical over 13 bases. Germline V CDR1 and CDR2: KGHSH, LQKENI. The CDR3 is 18 residues long. V gave up 3 bases and J gave up 1 base; unmatched junction bases: 7. The CDR3 loop reads CASSPTTSGGARTDTQYF. CDR3 DNA sequence: TGTGCCAGCTCACCGACTACTAGCGGGGGGGCCCGCACAGATACGCAGTATTTT.

The chain has TRBV21-1 and TRBJ2-1; the D call in the table, TRBD2, was not verified against the DNA. TRBV21-1 is given as a pseudogene. CDR3 length: 17 residues. DNA for the CDR3: TGTGCCAGCATCCCCCGACCCACTAGCGGGGATTACAATGAGCAGTTCTTC. Translation: CASIPRPTSGDYNEQFF.

The CDR3 loop reads CSAPLPNEQFF. The CDR3 DNA reads as TGCAGTGCCCCCCTTCCCAATGAGCAGTTCTTC. The V gene is TRBV20-1, the J gene TRBJ2-1; no definite D call. This CDR3 has 11 amino acids. Trimming removed 6 bases from V and 6 bases from J, with 9 bases in between. Germline assignment: CDR1 DFQATT and CDR2 SNEGSKA (reference sequence).

The rearrangement joins TRBV7-2 to TRBJ1-3, with D unclear. CDR3 length: 17 residues. V lost 1 base to trimming and J lost 0 bases, with 13 bases between them. CDR1 SGHTA and CDR2 FQGNSA come from the germline V gene. CDR3 sequence: CASSLVPALSSGNTIYF. The DNA for the CDR3 is TGTGCCAGCAGCTTAGTTCCCGCCCTGAGCTCTGGAAACACCATATATTTT.

This rearrangement joins TRBV24-1 to TRBJ1-6; 7 nucleotides agree with TRBD1. CDR1 KGHDR and CDR2 SFDVKD come from the germline V gene. The J segment lost 7 bases and the V segment lost 9 bases, leaving 8 bases of the junction unmatched. The CDR3 has 14 residues. CDR3 residues: CATALGQRNSPLHF. CDR3 DNA sequence: TGTGCCACCGCTTTGGGACAGCGGAATTCACCCCTCCACTTT.

The gene calls are TRBV10-3 and TRBJ2-3; 7 bases align to TRBD1. The germline V gene has CDR1 ENHRY and CDR2 SYGVKD. Trimming at V came to 2 bases and at J to 3 bases, leaving 5 bases not matched to a gene. The CDR3 length is 15 residues. CDR3 amino acids: CAISEGRGMTDTQYF. CDR3 nucleotides: TGTGCCATCAGTGAGGGCAGGGGGATGACAGATACGCAGTATTTT.

J is TRBJ1-2 and V is TRBV5-6; D is ambiguous. Trimming took off 3 bases at V and 4 bases at J, with 7 bases between the two ends. The CDR3 loop spans 12 amino acids. The germline gives CDR1 SGHDT, CDR2 YYEEEE. The CDR3 DNA is TGTGCCAGCAGCTCTGAGGTCTATGGCTACACCTTC. Its protein is CASSSEVYGYTF.

V and J are TRBV6-2 or TRBV6-3 and TRBJ2-7; the D gene is possibly TRBD2 (5 bases). The CDR3 spans 17 residues. CDR1 and CDR2 (germline): MNHEY, SVGEGT. The V and J ends lost 0 bases and 2 bases respectively, with 17 bases between them. CDR3 sequence reads: CASSYSLGPGKAYEQYF. The CDR3 region has the DNA TGTGCCAGCAGTTACTCTTTAGGCCCGGGGAAGGCCTACGAGCAGTACTTC.

This rearrangement joins TRBV15 to TRBJ2-5; 8 nucleotides agree with TRBD2. The ends lost 9 bases at V and 7 bases at J; junction bases unmatched: 7. The germline V gene encodes CDR1 LNHNV and CDR2 YYDKDF (reference sequence). This CDR3 comprises 12 residues. CDR3 DNA: TGTGCCACGAGTGTAGGACTAGCGACCCAGTACTTC. Amino acids: CATSVGLATQYF.

The chain combines TRBV7-6 with TRBJ1-4; D is unresolved. The CDR3 has 15 residues. The V and J ends lost 1 base and 8 bases respectively, with 14 bases between them. Germline CDR1 SGHVS, CDR2 FNYEAQ. The CDR3: CASSLGGVLREKLFF. The CDR3 nucleotides are TGTGCCAGCAGCTTAGGGGGAGTGCTTCGGGAAAAACTGTTTTTT.

V gene TRBV19 combines with J gene TRBJ1-5; TRBD1 is a possible D gene (6 bases). CDR3 length: 16 residues. CDR1 LNHDA and CDR2 SQIVND come from the germline V gene (reference sequence). V gave up 5 bases and J gave up 0 bases, with 14 bases separating them. CDR3 bases: TGTGCCAGTAGTGTCAGGACAGCCCTTAGCAATCAGCCCCAGCATTTT. It codes for CASSVRTALSNQPQHF.

The chain employs TRBV30 and TRBJ1-5, with TRBD1 matching over 11 bases. Germline assignment: CDR1 GTSNPN and CDR2 SVGIG (reference sequence). The CDR3 loop spans 20 amino acids. The V and J ends lost 5 bases and 0 bases, in that order; junction bases with no gene match: 18. CDR3 sequence reads: CAWGSGYGTGGQLSNQPQHF. CDR3 coding DNA: TGTGCCTGGGGGAGCGGATACGGGACAGGGGGTCAACTTAGCAATCAGCCCCAGCATTTT.

The rearrangement links TRBV20-1 to TRBJ1-2; the D is unclear. This CDR3 contains 13 residues. With 3 bases removed from V and 3 bases from J, the gap between germline ends came to 11 bases. Per the germline V gene, CDR1 is DFQATT and CDR2 is SNEGSKA (reference sequence). The CDR3 spells CSASLEEDYGYTF. The CDR3 DNA is TGCAGTGCTAGTTTGGAAGAGGACTATGGCTACACCTTC.

This chain connects TRBV7-9 to TRBJ2-1; TRBD1 agrees at 7 bases. J gave up 2 bases and V 5 bases, and 6 bases lay outside the gene matches. This CDR3 contains 15 residues. Germline CDR1 SEHNR, CDR2 FQNEAQ (reference sequence). This CDR3 reads CASSLTGDPYNEQFF. DNA for the CDR3: TGTGCCAGCAGCCTCACAGGGGATCCCTACAATGAGCAGTTCTTC.

The chain has TRBV5-1 and TRBJ1-2; D remains unclear. CDR3 size: 15 residues. Germline CDR1 and CDR2: SGHRS and YFSETQ. With 1 base removed from V and 0 bases from J, the gap between germline ends came to 10 bases. The CDR3 here is CASSLPAGTNYGYTF. The CDR3 bases are TGCGCCAGCAGCTTGCCAGCGGGGACTAACTATGGCTACACCTTC.

This rearrangement joins TRBV5-1 to TRBJ1-5, with 10 bases identical to TRBD1. Looked up from germline, CDR1 is SGHRS and CDR2 is YFSETQ. Losses at the gene ends were 4 bases for V and 6 bases for J; bases not matched to a gene: 7. The CDR3 is 15 amino acids. The CDR3 DNA is TGCGCCAGCAGCGTCGGGACAGGGGTGAGTCAGCCCCAGCATTTT. This translates into CASSVGTGVSQPQHF.

This clone was seen a handful of times. The rearrangement links TRBV3-1 (or the pseudogene TRBV3-2) to TRBJ1-2; D not certain. V was clipped by 0 bases and J by 4 bases, with 9 bases between them. The CDR3 is 14 residues long. Germline-derived CDR1 and CDR2 are LGHDT and YNNKEL (reference sequence). The CDR3 DNA reads as TGTGCCAGCAGCCAAGAAAGAGTTAGCTATGGCTACACCTTC. Its translation: CASSQERVSYGYTF.

The chain carries TRBV5-8 and TRBJ2-1; tentative D call: TRBD1 (6 bases). V lost 3 bases to trimming and J lost 6 bases, with 16 bases between them. This CDR3 has 15 residues. Germline V gene data show CDR1 as SGHTS and CDR2 as YDEGEE. CDR3 residues: CASSSRDKILNEQFF. The DNA of the CDR3 is TGTGCCAGCAGCTCCCGGGACAAGATTCTCAATGAGCAGTTCTTC.

The chain carries TRBV9 and TRBJ2-3; 13 positions agree with TRBD2. With V trimmed by 5 bases and J by 8 bases, 8 bases remained unmatched. The CDR3 length is 15 residues. Germline V gene sequence: CDR1 SGDLS, CDR2 YYNGEE. Here the CDR3 reads CASSMTSGGWVTQYF. CDR3 coding DNA: TGTGCCAGCAGTATGACTAGCGGGGGGTGGGTTACGCAGTATTTT.

The rearrangement links TRBV5-1 to TRBJ2-3; 8 positions agree with TRBD2. The V and J ends lost 5 bases and 5 bases, in that order; junction bases with no gene match: 7. Germline values: CDR1 SGHRS, CDR2 YFSETQ. There are 14 residues in the CDR3. The DNA for the CDR3 is TGCGCCAGCAGTTCCCGGGGGGGCCAAGATACGCAGTATTTT. It yields the protein CASSSRGGQDTQYF.

V and J are TRBV25-1 and TRBJ1-4; possible D gene TRBD1, 6 bases. CDR3 length: 16 residues. Germline V gene lookup returns CDR1 MGHDK and CDR2 SYGVNS. Trimming took off 6 bases at V and 2 bases at J, with 16 bases between the two ends. CDR3 sequence: CASSPSTGPTNEKLFF. CDR3 DNA sequence: TGTGCCAGCAGCCCTTCTACAGGGCCCACTAATGAAAAACTGTTTTTT.

CDR3 region: CASSQVGDTEAFF. The DNA of the CDR3 is TGTGCCAGCAGCCAGGTCGGGGACACTGAAGCTTTCTTT. V usage is TRBV11-2 and J usage is TRBJ1-1; unclear D gene. Germline V gives CDR1 SGHAT, CDR2 FQNNGV. This CDR3 spans 13 amino acids. The germline V and J ends were trimmed by 5 bases and 3 bases, with 10 bases remaining between them.

This clone was counted once. The chain couples TRBV6-1 to TRBJ2-3, with a tentative D call TRBD1 (6 bases). Germline CDR1 reads MNHNS; CDR2 reads SASEGT. V was clipped by 3 bases and J by 7 bases, with 17 bases between them. This CDR3 has 15 amino acids. In DNA, the CDR3 is TGTGCCAGCAGTGATCTAGGGCAGGGGATAAATACGCAGTATTTT. Translating gives CASSDLGQGINTQYF.

CDR3 in DNA: TGTGCCAGCAGCCCTACGGGGGGGTCATTCACCGGGGAGCTGTTTTTT. It translates to CASSPTGGSFTGELFF. V and J are TRBV7-9 and TRBJ2-2, with 8 bases lining up with TRBD2. With 5 bases clipped from V and 4 bases from J, the junction kept 9 bases outside the gene matches. The V gene's germline CDR1 is SEHNR and CDR2 FQNEAQ (reference sequence). This CDR3 is 16 amino acids long. The variable domain in full, with the rest retrieved from reference TRBV7-9 and TRBJ2-2, is DTGVSQNPRHKITKRGQNVTFRCDPISEHNRLYWYRQTLGQGPEFLTYFQNEAQLEKSRLLSDRFSAERPKGSFSTLEIQRTEQGDSAMYLCASSPTGGSFTGELFFGEGSRLTVL.

In DNA, the CDR3 is TGCGCCAGCAGCCAAAGGGCTAGCGAAACCTACGAGCAGTACTTC. Protein product: CASSQRASETYEQYF. The genes are TRBV4-1 and TRBJ2-7, with TRBD2 as a possible D gene (6 bases). The CDR3 is made up of 15 amino acids. Trimming cost V 2 bases and J 2 bases, with 13 bases left between them. Germline V gives CDR1 MGHRA, CDR2 YSYEKL.